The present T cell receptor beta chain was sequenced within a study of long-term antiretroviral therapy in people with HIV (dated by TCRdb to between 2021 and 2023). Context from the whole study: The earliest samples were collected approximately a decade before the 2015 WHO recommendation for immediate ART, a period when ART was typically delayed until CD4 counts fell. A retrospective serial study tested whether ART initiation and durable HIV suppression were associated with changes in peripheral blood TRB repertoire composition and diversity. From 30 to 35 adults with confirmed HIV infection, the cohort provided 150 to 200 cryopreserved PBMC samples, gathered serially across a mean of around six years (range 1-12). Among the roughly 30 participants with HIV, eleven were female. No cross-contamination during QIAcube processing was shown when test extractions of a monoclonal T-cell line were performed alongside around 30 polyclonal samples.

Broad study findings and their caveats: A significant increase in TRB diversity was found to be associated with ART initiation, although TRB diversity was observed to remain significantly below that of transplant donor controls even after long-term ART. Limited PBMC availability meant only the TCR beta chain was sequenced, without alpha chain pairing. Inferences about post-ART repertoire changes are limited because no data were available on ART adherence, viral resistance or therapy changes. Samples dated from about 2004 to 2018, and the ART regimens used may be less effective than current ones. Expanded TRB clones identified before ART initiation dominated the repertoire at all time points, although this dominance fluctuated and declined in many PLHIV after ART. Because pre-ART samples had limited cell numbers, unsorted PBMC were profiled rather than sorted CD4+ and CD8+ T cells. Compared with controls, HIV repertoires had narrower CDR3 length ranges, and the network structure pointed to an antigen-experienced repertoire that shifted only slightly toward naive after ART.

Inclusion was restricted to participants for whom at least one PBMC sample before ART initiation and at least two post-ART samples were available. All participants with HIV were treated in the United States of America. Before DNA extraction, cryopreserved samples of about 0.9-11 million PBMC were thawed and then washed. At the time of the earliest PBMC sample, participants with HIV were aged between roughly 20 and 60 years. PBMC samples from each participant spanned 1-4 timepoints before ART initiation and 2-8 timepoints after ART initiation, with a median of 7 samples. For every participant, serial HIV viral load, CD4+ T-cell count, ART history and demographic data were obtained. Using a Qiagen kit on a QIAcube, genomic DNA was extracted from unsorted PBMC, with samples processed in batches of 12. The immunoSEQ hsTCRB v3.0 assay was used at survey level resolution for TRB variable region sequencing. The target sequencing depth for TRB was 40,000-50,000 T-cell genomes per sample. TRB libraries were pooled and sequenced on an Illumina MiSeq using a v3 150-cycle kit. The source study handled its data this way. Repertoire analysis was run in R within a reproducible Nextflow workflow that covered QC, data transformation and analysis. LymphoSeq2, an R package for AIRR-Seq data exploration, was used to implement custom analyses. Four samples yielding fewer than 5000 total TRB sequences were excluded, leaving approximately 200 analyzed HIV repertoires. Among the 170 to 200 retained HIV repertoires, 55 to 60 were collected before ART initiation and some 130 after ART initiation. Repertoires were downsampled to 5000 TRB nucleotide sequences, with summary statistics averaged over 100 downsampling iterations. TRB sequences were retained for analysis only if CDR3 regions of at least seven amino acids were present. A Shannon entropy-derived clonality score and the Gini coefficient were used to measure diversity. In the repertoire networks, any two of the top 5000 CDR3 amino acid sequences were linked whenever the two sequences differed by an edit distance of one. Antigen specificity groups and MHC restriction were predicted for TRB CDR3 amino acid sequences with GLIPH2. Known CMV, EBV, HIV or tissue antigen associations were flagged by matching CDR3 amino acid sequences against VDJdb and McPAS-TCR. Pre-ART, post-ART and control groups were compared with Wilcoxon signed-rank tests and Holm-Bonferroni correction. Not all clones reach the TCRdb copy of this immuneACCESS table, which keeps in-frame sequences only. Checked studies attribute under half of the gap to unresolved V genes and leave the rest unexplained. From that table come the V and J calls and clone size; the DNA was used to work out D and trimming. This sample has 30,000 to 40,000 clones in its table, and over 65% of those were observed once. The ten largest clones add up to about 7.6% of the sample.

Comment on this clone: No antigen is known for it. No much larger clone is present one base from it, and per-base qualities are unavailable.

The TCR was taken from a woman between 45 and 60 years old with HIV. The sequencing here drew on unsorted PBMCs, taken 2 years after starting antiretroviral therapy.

The base sequence is TGTGCCAGCAGCCTCGGGACAGCTATCCAAGAGACCCAGTACTTC. Its protein product is CASSLGTAIQETQYF. Rearrangement joined TRBV7-2 to TRBJ2-5, and 7 junction bases match TRBD1. V has 5 bases trimmed and J has 1 base trimmed; junction bases matching no gene number 7. CDR1 is given as SGHTA and CDR2 as FQGNSA, both from the germline V gene. The CDR3 numbers 15 residues from cysteine through phenylalanine. Kept here is only the CDR3 DNA, which spans 45 bases and is read in frame from base 1.